Listed below are T cell receptor beta chains from one sample, sequenced in a study of T cell responses to AZD1222 COVID-19 vaccine. Clones were sequenced by immunoSEQ multiplex PCR, and TCRdb holds only the in-frame ones, with some missing. The sample lists tens of thousands of clones, around 85% occurring once. The starting material was peripheral blood, obtained on day 0 of MenACWY control vaccination. The receptors originated from an adult in good health. Each CDR3 is given with its conserved first and last residue. D genes are given only for firm matches. Only part of the rows carry a size: once, few, many, or a class if the clone is expanded.

d_call: TRBD1; v_call: TRBV19; j_call: TRBJ2-7; clone_size: once; cdr3_aa: CASSQPGQWNYEQYF; cdr3_nt: TGTGCCAGTAGTCAGCCGGGACAGTGGAACTACGAGCAGTACTTC
d_call: NA; v_call: TRBV15; j_call: TRBJ1-5; clone_size: NA; cdr3_aa: CATSRDIGRDSNQPQHF; cdr3_nt: TGTGCCACCAGCAGAGATATAGGGCGGGATAGCAATCAGCCCCAGCATTTT
d_call: TRBD2; v_call: TRBV6-1; j_call: TRBJ2-3; clone_size: NA; cdr3_aa: CASSGFSGRWTDTQYF; cdr3_nt: TGTGCCAGCAGTGGGTTTAGCGGGAGGTGGACAGATACGCAGTATTTT
d_call: NA; v_call: TRBV18; j_call: TRBJ2-1; clone_size: NA; cdr3_aa: CASSALKTSSYNEQFF; cdr3_nt: TGTGCCAGCTCAGCACTAAAAACGAGCTCCTACAATGAGCAGTTCTTC
d_call: TRBD2; v_call: TRBV11-2; j_call: TRBJ2-3; clone_size: NA; cdr3_aa: CASSLTGVAGGTDTQYF; cdr3_nt: TGTGCCAGCAGCTTAACGGGGGTAGCGGGAGGCACAGATACGCAGTATTTT
d_call: TRBD1; v_call: TRBV28; j_call: TRBJ1-1; clone_size: NA; cdr3_aa: CASSPRDREATEAFF; cdr3_nt: TGTGCCAGCAGTCCAAGGGACAGGGAAGCCACTGAAGCTTTCTTT
d_call: NA; v_call: TRBV7-9; j_call: TRBJ1-4; clone_size: NA; cdr3_aa: CASRRGPGEKLFF; cdr3_nt: TGTGCCAGCAGGCGGGGACCCGGGGAAAAACTGTTTTTT
d_call: NA; v_call: TRBV3-1/TRBV3-2; j_call: TRBJ2-7; clone_size: NA; cdr3_aa: CASSLGEAGTPNEQYF; cdr3_nt: TGTGCCAGCAGCCTCGGGGAGGCAGGGACCCCCAACGAGCAGTACTTC
d_call: TRBD1; v_call: TRBV2; j_call: TRBJ2-2; clone_size: NA; cdr3_aa: CASTEGTVNTGELFF; cdr3_nt: TGTGCCAGCACAGAAGGGACAGTGAACACCGGGGAGCTGTTTTTT
d_call: TRBD1; v_call: TRBV5-1; j_call: TRBJ2-1; clone_size: NA; cdr3_aa: CASSAGQGGYNEQFF; cdr3_nt: TGCGCCAGCAGCGCGGGACAGGGCGGGTACAATGAGCAGTTCTTC
d_call: TRBD1; v_call: TRBV5-1; j_call: TRBJ2-7; clone_size: NA; cdr3_aa: CASSLAQGKSYEQYF; cdr3_nt: TGCGCCAGCAGCTTGGCACAGGGGAAGAGCTACGAGCAGTACTTC
d_call: TRBD2; v_call: TRBV10-1; j_call: TRBJ2-7; clone_size: NA; cdr3_aa: CASSDKREGSYEQYF; cdr3_nt: TGCGCCAGCAGTGACAAGCGGGAAGGATCCTACGAGCAGTACTTC
d_call: NA; v_call: TRBV11-2; j_call: TRBJ1-1; clone_size: NA; cdr3_aa: CASSLGARNTEAFF; cdr3_nt: TGTGCCAGCAGCTTAGGAGCAAGGAACACTGAAGCTTTCTTT